The T cell receptor beta chain described here comes from a study of blood T cell repertoires in COVID-19. Study summary: Nucleic acid was either cDNA or gDNA, and it came from T cells, B-cell-depleted T cells, or PBMCs.

The assay was immunoSEQ multiplex PCR, and TCRdb's table has in-frame clones only and misses some. The sample records 350,000 to 550,000 clones, approximately 90% being singletons. Between the trimmed V and J ends, which lost 3 bases and 6 bases, there was a span of 13 bases. The CDR3 runs to 13 residues. CDR1 SGHNT and CDR2 YYREEE come from the germline V gene (reference sequence). V is TRBV5-4 and J is TRBJ2-7; possibly TRBD1 for D (7 bases). The sequenced sample consisted of PBMCs or T cells enriched from blood (not recorded which). The TCR was taken from a woman aged 18-29 years with acute COVID-19. CDR3 bases: TGTGCCAGCAGCTACCAGGGGGGCGCCGAGCAGTACTTC. This encodes CASSYQGGAEQYF.